These 8 T cell receptor beta chains were all obtained from the same sample, sequenced in a study of blood T cell repertoires in COVID-19. Method: immunoSEQ multiplex PCR; TCRdb's copy keeps in-frame clones and lacks some. The sample lists around 72,000 clones; around four fifths were seen once. The specimen was peripheral blood. These receptors were obtained from an elderly woman with acute or convalescent COVID-19.

The chain links TRBV19 to TRBJ2-1; D is possibly TRBD2 (6 bases). With 3 bases removed from V and 2 bases from J, the gap between germline ends came to 29 bases. This CDR3 has 21 residues. Germline V gene sequence: CDR1 LNHDA, CDR2 SQIVND (reference sequence). CDR3 bases: TGTGCCAGTAGTATGAGGCTCGTGGGGGGAACAGGACTTCGCACCTACAATGAGCAGTTCTTC. Protein: CASSMRLVGGTGLRTYNEQFF.

V gene TRBV20-1 combines with J gene TRBJ2-3; TRBD2 is a possible D gene (6 bases). The ends were cut back, 3 bases at V and 0 bases at J, with 10 bases in the middle. Germline V gene lookup returns CDR1 DFQATT and CDR2 SNEGSKA (reference sequence). The CDR3 spans 14 residues. The CDR3 nucleotides are TGCAGTGCTAGTGAGGGGACTAGCACAGATACGCAGTATTTT. Its protein is CSASEGTSTDTQYF.

This chain uses TRBV10-2 with TRBJ2-7; 12 bases agree with TRBD2. The CDR3 loop spans 14 amino acids. In germline, CDR1 is WSHSY, CDR2 SAAADI. Trimming at V came to 8 bases and at J to 4 bases, leaving 6 bases not matched to a gene. CDR3 in amino acids: CASLRLAGAYEQYF. The CDR3 coding sequence is TGCGCCAGCCTTAGACTAGCGGGAGCTTACGAGCAGTACTTC.

The CDR3 DNA follows: TGTGCCAGCAGCTCGCTATTGGCCTACGAGCAGTACTTC. The encoded protein is CASSSLLAYEQYF. The chain has TRBV5-6 and TRBJ2-7; D remains unclear. The V end lost 3 bases, the J end lost 2 bases, and 9 bases lay between the germline ends. The germline CDR1 and CDR2 sequences are SGHDT and YYEEEE. The CDR3 consists of 13 residues.

The CDR3: CASSLARDYSTDTQYF. CDR3 bases: TGTGCCAGCAGCTTAGCACGGGACTATAGCACAGATACGCAGTATTTT. The rearrangement uses TRBV7-9 and TRBJ2-3, with 7 bases aligning to TRBD2. Germline V gene sequence: CDR1 SEHNR, CDR2 FQNEAQ (reference sequence). This CDR3 spans 16 amino acids. The V and J ends lost 0 bases and 0 bases, in that order; junction bases with no gene match: 3.

This chain joins TRBV9 and TRBJ1-4; TRBD1 matches at 7 bases. The junction had 6 bases not matched to a gene; V was cut back by 3 bases and J by 4 bases. This CDR3 contains 15 residues. Germline V gene data show CDR1 as SGDLS and CDR2 as YYNGEE. The chain's CDR3 is CASSGGTANNEKLFF. CDR3 bases: TGTGCCAGCAGCGGGGGGACAGCTAATAATGAAAAACTGTTTTTT.

The chain recombines TRBV27 with TRBJ2-5; D not resolved. Trimming removed 6 bases at V and 2 bases at J, with 10 bases between. The CDR3 consists of 13 residues. Per germline, CDR1 MNHEY and CDR2 SMNVEV (reference sequence). CDR3 loop: CASRRVSQETQYF. The CDR3 region has the DNA TGTGCCAGCAGACGGGTCAGTCAAGAGACCCAGTACTTC.

J is TRBJ1-1 and V is TRBV3-1 (or the pseudogene TRBV3-2), with a weak D call TRBD1 (6 bases). The CDR3 runs 16 residues. V dropped 4 bases and J dropped 5 bases, with 20 bases sitting between them. Germline lookup yields CDR1 LGHDT and CDR2 YNNKEL (reference sequence). CDR3 sequence reads: CASSPVMGRQGTEAFF. The CDR3 DNA sequence: TGTGCCAGCAGCCCCGTTATGGGCCGCCAGGGGACTGAAGCTTTCTTT.